Included here is one T cell receptor (beta chain) sequence, with context. Its antigen is undetermined. Autologous stem cell transplantation was followed by relapse in every patient, and brentuximab vedotin exposure varied. This sample stems from a study of PD-1 blockade in classical Hodgkin lymphoma. TCRdb's copy holds only in-frame clones and misses some; the assay was immunoSEQ multiplex PCR. The repertoire holds 120,000 to 150,000 clones, with 78% as singletons. Broader study findings: Before treatment, TCR diversity in newly diagnosed patients was reportedly lower than in healthy donors. Whereas CD4+ TCR diversity had risen significantly by C4D1, CD8+ TCR diversity had not. Complete responders started with a diversity level that resembled newly diagnosed patients at baseline.

Material: peripheral blood mononuclear cells (PBMCs), obtained before the second cycle of nivolumab. The source of this sequence is a human donor with classical Hodgkin lymphoma.

CDR3 protein: CAWSVGDSPSTDTQYF. DNA for the CDR3: TGTGCCTGGAGTGTTGGGGACAGCCCTAGCACAGATACGCAGTATTTT. V is TRBV30 and J is TRBJ2-3; 7 bases agree with TRBD1. Trimming took 0 bases from V and 0 from J; bases not matched to a gene: 6. This CDR3 has 16 amino acids. CDR1 and CDR2 (germline): GTSNPN, SVGIG (reference sequence).